This T cell receptor (beta chain) appears in the sequencing data of a study of T cell responses to AZD1222 COVID-19 vaccine. Study-wide findings and caveats: Donors were chiefly white British, with a greater number of females, and clonal diversity was perhaps underestimated.

Sequencing used immunoSEQ multiplex PCR; TCRdb keeps in-frame clones, though not all of them. The data show 130,000 or so clones, approximately 86% seen once. V lost 4 bases and J 4 bases, leaving 13 bases between the germline ends. Germline V gene lookup returns CDR1 MGHRA and CDR2 YSYEKL. This CDR3 contains 15 residues. In its sample, this clone was seen a few times. Its antigen is currently unknown. The sample in question was peripheral blood, obtained on day 0 of AZD1222 vaccination. The clonotype originates from an adult in good health. V is TRBV4-1 and J is TRBJ2-2; a weak D match, TRBD1 (6 bases). CDR3 sequence (DNA): TGCGCCAGCAGCCTCTCGCGAGGGGGCACCGGGGAGCTGTTTTTT. Translation gives CASSLSRGGTGELFF.